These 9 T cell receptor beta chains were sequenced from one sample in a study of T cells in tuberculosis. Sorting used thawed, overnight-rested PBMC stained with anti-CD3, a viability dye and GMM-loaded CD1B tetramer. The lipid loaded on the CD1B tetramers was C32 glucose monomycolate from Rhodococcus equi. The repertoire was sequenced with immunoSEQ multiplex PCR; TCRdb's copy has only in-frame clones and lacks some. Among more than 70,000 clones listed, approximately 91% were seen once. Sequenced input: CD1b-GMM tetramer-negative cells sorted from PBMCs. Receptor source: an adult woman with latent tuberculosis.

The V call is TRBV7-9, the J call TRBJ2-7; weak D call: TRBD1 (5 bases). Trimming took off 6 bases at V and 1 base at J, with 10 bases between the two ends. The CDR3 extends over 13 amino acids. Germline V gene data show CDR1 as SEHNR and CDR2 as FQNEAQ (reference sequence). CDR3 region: CASSKDSSYEQYF. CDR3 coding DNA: TGTGCCAGCAGTAAAGACAGTTCCTACGAGCAGTACTTC.

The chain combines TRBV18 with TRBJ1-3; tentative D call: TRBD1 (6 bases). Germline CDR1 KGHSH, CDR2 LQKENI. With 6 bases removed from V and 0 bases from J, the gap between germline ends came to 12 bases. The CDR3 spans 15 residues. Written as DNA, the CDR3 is TGTGCCAGCTCGGTGGGGGCAGACTCTGGAAACACCATATATTTT. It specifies CASSVGADSGNTIYF.

CDR3 DNA: TGCGCCAGCAGCCAAGAAATGGGGCAGCTAGCCAAAAACATTCAGTACTTC. As protein: CASSQEMGQLAKNIQYF. The V gene is TRBV4-1, the J gene TRBJ2-4, with a possible D match to TRBD1 (5 bases). CDR3 length: 17 residues. The V end lost 0 bases, the J end lost 0 bases, and 12 bases lay between the germline ends. Germline CDR1 and CDR2: MGHRA and YSYEKL.

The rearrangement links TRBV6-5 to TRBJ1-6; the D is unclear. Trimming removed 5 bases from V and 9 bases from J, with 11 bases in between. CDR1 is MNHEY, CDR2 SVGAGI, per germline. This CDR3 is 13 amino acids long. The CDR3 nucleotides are TGTGCCAGCAGTGAGGGAATGGGTTCACCCCTCCACTTT. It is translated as CASSEGMGSPLHF.

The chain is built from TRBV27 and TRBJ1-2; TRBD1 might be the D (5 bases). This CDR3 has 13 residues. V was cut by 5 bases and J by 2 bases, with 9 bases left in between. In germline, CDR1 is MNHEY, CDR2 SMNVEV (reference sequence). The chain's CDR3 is CASSDRQNYGYTF. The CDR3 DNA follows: TGTGCCAGCAGTGATAGACAGAACTATGGCTACACCTTC.

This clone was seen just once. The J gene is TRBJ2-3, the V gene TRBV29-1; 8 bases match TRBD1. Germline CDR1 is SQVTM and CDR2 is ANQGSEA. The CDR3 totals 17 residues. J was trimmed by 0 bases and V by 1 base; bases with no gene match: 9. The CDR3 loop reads CSVEGGTGPSSTDTQYF. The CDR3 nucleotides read TGCAGCGTTGAAGGTGGGACAGGCCCATCTAGCACAGATACGCAGTATTTT.

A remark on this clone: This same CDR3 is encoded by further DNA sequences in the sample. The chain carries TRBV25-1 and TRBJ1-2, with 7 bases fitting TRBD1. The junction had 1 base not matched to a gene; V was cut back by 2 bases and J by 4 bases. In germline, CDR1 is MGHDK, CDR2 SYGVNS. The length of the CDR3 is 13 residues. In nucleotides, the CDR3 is TGTGCCAGCAGTGAAGGGGACAGCTATGGCTACACCTTC. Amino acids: CASSEGDSYGYTF.

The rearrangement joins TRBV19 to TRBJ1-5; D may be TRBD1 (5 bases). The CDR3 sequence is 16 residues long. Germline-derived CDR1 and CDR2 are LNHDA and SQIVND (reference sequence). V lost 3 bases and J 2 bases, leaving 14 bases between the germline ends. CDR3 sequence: CASSIRQTARNQPQHF. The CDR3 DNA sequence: TGTGCCAGTAGTATTAGACAGACAGCCCGCAATCAGCCCCAGCATTTT.

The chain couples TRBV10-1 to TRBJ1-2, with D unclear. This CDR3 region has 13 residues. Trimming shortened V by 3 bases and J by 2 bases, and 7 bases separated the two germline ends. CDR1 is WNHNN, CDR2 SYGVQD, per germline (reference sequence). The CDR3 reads CASSDRNNYGYTF. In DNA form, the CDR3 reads TGCGCCAGCAGTGACAGGAACAACTATGGCTACACCTTC.